This is a list of T cell receptor beta chains from one sample in a study of technical replicates of blood from several donors. The method was immunoSEQ multiplex PCR; TCRdb's version includes in-frame clones alone and lacks a portion of them. The table has 55,000 to 65,000 clones, about 96% seen once; the top ten hold over 0.15%. Sequencing was done on a sample of T cells isolated from PBMCs. Receptors originate from a human donor in good health. Both conserved end residues are part of each CDR3. A D gene is named only where the DNA matches it firmly. Not all rows give a size; the values are once, few, many and, for expanded clones, a class.

J: TRBJ1-1; V: TRBV5-1; size: .; D: TRBD1; DNA: TGCGCCAGCAGCTCTGCGAAGGGACAGCCGAACACTGAAGCTTTCTTT; CDR3: CASSSAKGQPNTEAFF
J: TRBJ1-6; V: TRBV11-1; size: .; D: .; DNA: TGTGCCAGCAGCTTAAACTCGGGACACGGGGCTTATTCACCCCTCCACTTT; CDR3: CASSLNSGHGAYSPLHF
J: TRBJ1-1; V: TRBV18; size: .; D: TRBD1; DNA: TGTGCCAGCTCACCACCCATAACAGGGGGCTGGGACACTGAAGCTTTCTTT; CDR3: CASSPPITGGWDTEAFF
J: TRBJ1-1; V: TRBV12-5; size: .; D: TRBD1; DNA: TGTGCTAGTGGGGGAGCCAGGGGGCGGATCACTGAAGCTTTCTTT; CDR3: CASGGARGRITEAFF
J: TRBJ1-5; V: TRBV27; size: once; D: TRBD1; DNA: TGTGCCAGCAGCAACAGGGGGACAGGCTATCAGCCCCAGCATTTT; CDR3: CASSNRGTGYQPQHF
J: TRBJ1-2; V: TRBV7-8; size: .; D: TRBD1; DNA: TGTGCCAGCAGCTACAGGGGGAAGATCGACCCTTCTAACTATGGCTACACCTTC; CDR3: CASSYRGKIDPSNYGYTF
J: TRBJ2-7; V: TRBV6-1; size: .; D: .; DNA: TGTGCCAGCAGTGAAGCCCCACTCTCCTACGAGCAGTACTTC; CDR3: CASSEAPLSYEQYF
J: TRBJ1-1; V: TRBV5-1; size: .; D: .; DNA: TGCGCCAGCAGCTTAAGACAGAACACTGAAGCTTTCTTT; CDR3: CASSLRQNTEAFF
J: TRBJ2-1; V: TRBV6-1; size: .; D: TRBD1; DNA: TGTGCCAGCAAAACAGGGGATTACAATGAGCAGTTCTTC; CDR3: CASKTGDYNEQFF
J: TRBJ2-7; V: TRBV27; size: .; D: TRBD2; DNA: TGTGCCAGCAGCACTAGCGGCCACGAGCAGTACTTC; CDR3: CASSTSGHEQYF
J: TRBJ1-2; V: TRBV4-1; size: .; D: .; DNA: TGCGCCAGCAGAAGAAGTCTGCAGGGCGGCTATGGCTACACCTTC; CDR3: CASRRSLQGGYGYTF
J: TRBJ1-3; V: TRBV28; size: .; D: .; DNA: TGTGCCAGCAGCCCCGGGGGAACAGTTAACACCATATATTTT; CDR3: CASSPGGTVNTIYF
J: TRBJ2-2; V: TRBV7-9; size: .; D: TRBD1; DNA: TGTGCCAGCAGCCCCCTGGGGACAGCGGATCCTCTGTTTTTT; CDR3: CASSPLGTADPLFF
J: TRBJ2-7; V: TRBV6-1; size: .; D: .; DNA: TGTGCCAGCAGTGAAGCGCCCATCTATTACGAGCAGTACTTC; CDR3: CASSEAPIYYEQYF
J: TRBJ2-7; V: TRBV10-1; size: .; D: TRBD2; DNA: TGCGCCAGCAGCGCGGGACTAGCTGGCTACGAGCAGTACTTC; CDR3: CASSAGLAGYEQYF
J: TRBJ2-2; V: TRBV5-6; size: .; D: .; DNA: TGTGCCAGCAGCTTCCAGAAACATCTGATGTGGACCGGGGAGCTGTTTTTT; CDR3: CASSFQKHLMWTGELFF
J: TRBJ1-4; V: TRBV28; size: .; D: TRBD1; DNA: TGTGCCAGCAGTGGGGGGGACAGGAATAATGAAAAACTGTTTTTT; CDR3: CASSGGDRNNEKLFF
J: TRBJ2-5; V: TRBV6-1; size: .; D: .; DNA: TGTGCCAGCATCGGATGGAAGCTAGACCAAGAGACCCAGTACTTC; CDR3: CASIGWKLDQETQYF
J: TRBJ2-7; V: TRBV7-6; size: .; D: TRBD1; DNA: TGTGCCAGCAGCTTGGGGACAGGGAATTCCTACGAGCAGTACTTC; CDR3: CASSLGTGNSYEQYF
J: TRBJ1-1; V: TRBV15; size: .; D: .; DNA: TGTGCCACCAGCAGGCGAACGAACACTGAAGCTTTCTTT; CDR3: CATSRRTNTEAFF
J: TRBJ1-2; V: TRBV29-1; size: .; D: .; DNA: TGCAGCGTTGGGAAAGAGACAGAGTATGGCTACACCTTC; CDR3: CSVGKETEYGYTF
J: TRBJ2-2; V: TRBV29-1; size: once; D: .; DNA: TGCAGCGTGACTGAACCCAAGGGGATAAGTAACACCGGGGAGCTGTTTTTT; CDR3: CSVTEPKGISNTGELFF
J: TRBJ1-6; V: TRBV7-3; size: .; D: .; DNA: TGTGCCAGCAGCCTGACAGATAATTCACCCCTCCACTTT; CDR3: CASSLTDNSPLHF
J: TRBJ2-5; V: TRBV10-3; size: .; D: TRBD2; DNA: TGTGCCATCAGTACAGCCCCGCGGGGGGAAGAGACCCAGTACTTC; CDR3: CAISTAPRGEETQYF
J: TRBJ2-1; V: TRBV10-2; size: .; D: .; DNA: TGCGCCAGCAGTGAGGGATCCGGGACTCTCCATGAGCAGTTCTTC; CDR3: CASSEGSGTLHEQFF
J: TRBJ2-5; V: TRBV5-1; size: once; D: .; DNA: TGCGCCAGCAGCGCCCTCATGGGGGGAGAGACCCAGTACTTC; CDR3: CASSALMGGETQYF
J: TRBJ1-1; V: TRBV2; size: .; D: .; DNA: TGTGCCAGCAGACCTAACAGGGTGAGGGTGAACACTGAAGCTTTCTTT; CDR3: CASRPNRVRVNTEAFF
J: TRBJ1-1; V: TRBV11-2; size: .; D: .; DNA: TGTGCCAGCAGCTTTCTTCTCCTCTCTATGAACACTGAAGCTTTCTTT; CDR3: CASSFLLLSMNTEAFF
J: TRBJ1-4; V: TRBV7-9; size: .; D: TRBD1; DNA: TGTGCCAGCAGCTTAGCTGCTGGGACAGCTAATGAAAAACTGTTTTTT; CDR3: CASSLAAGTANEKLFF
J: TRBJ1-1; V: TRBV7-3; size: .; D: TRBD1; DNA: TGTGCCAGCAGCTTAAACAGGGGAGGAAACACTGAAGCTTTCTTT; CDR3: CASSLNRGGNTEAFF
J: TRBJ1-1; V: TRBV29-1; size: .; D: .; DNA: TGCAGCGTTGAAGCGGGACTCCTGAGGACTGAAGCTTTCTTT; CDR3: CSVEAGLLRTEAFF
J: TRBJ1-5; V: TRBV10-2; size: .; D: .; DNA: TGCGCCAGCAGTGATGGGGCTGGGAGGGATCAGCCCCAGCATTTT; CDR3: CASSDGAGRDQPQHF
J: TRBJ2-5; V: TRBV15; size: .; D: .; DNA: TGTGCCACCAGCAGAGATCAGGGCCAAGAGACCCAGTACTTC; CDR3: CATSRDQGQETQYF
J: TRBJ2-3; V: TRBV7-9; size: .; D: TRBD1; DNA: TGTGCCAGCAGCGACCGCGACAGGGGCCAACTTGGCGATACGCAGTATTTT; CDR3: CASSDRDRGQLGDTQYF
J: TRBJ1-2; V: TRBV30; size: .; D: TRBD1; DNA: TGTGCCTGGACAGGGGGCTCTCTCAGTTATGGCTACACCTTC; CDR3: CAWTGGSLSYGYTF
J: TRBJ2-5; V: TRBV23-1; size: .; D: TRBD1; DNA: TGCGCCAGCAGTCAAGCGCACGTAAGCGGGACAGGGGGCGCGAGGGGATTGGAGACCCAGTACTTC; CDR3: CASSQAHVSGTGGARGLETQYF
J: TRBJ1-2; V: TRBV19; size: .; D: .; DNA: TGTGCCAGTAGTACCCAAAGGGGTGGCTACACCTTC; CDR3: CASSTQRGGYTF
J: TRBJ1-1; V: TRBV9; size: .; D: .; DNA: TGTGCCAGCAGCGCTCCTCAGGGGAGCCTCTCCGTGAACACTGAAGCTTTCTTT; CDR3: CASSAPQGSLSVNTEAFF
J: TRBJ2-7; V: TRBV6-5; size: once; D: .; DNA: TGTGCCAGCAGTTACCGGACAGCCTACGAGCAGTACTTC; CDR3: CASSYRTAYEQYF
J: TRBJ2-7; V: TRBV6-6; size: .; D: TRBD2; DNA: TGTGCCAGCAAACAACCGGGTCTAGCGGGAGAGCAGTACTTC; CDR3: CASKQPGLAGEQYF
J: TRBJ2-3; V: TRBV13; size: .; D: .; DNA: TGTGCCAGCAGTCTAACATCTAGCGAACAAGATACGCAGTATTTT; CDR3: CASSLTSSEQDTQYF
J: TRBJ2-1; V: TRBV28; size: .; D: TRBD1; DNA: TGTGCCAGCGCCGGGACAGGGAACTACAATGAGCAGTTCTTC; CDR3: CASAGTGNYNEQFF
J: TRBJ2-7; V: TRBV10-2; size: .; D: TRBD2; DNA: TGCGCCAGCAGCCGTGGCGGGGGGGCGGGGAAAGAGCAGTACTTC; CDR3: CASSRGGGAGKEQYF
J: TRBJ1-2; V: TRBV28; size: .; D: TRBD1; DNA: TGTGCCAGCACATGGGACAGCCGTAACTATGGCTACACCTTC; CDR3: CASTWDSRNYGYTF
J: TRBJ2-1; V: TRBV5-1; size: .; D: TRBD2; DNA: TGCGCCAGCAGCTTGGAGGGAGGGAAGGGGGAGCAGTTCTTC; CDR3: CASSLEGGKGEQFF
J: TRBJ1-2; V: TRBV2; size: .; D: TRBD1; DNA: TGTGCCAGCTATGGACAGGGGAAATCTAACTATGGCTACACCTTC; CDR3: CASYGQGKSNYGYTF
J: TRBJ1-4; V: TRBV18; size: once; D: .; DNA: TGTGCCAGCTCACCAAGAGGGACAACTAATGAAAAACTGTTTTTT; CDR3: CASSPRGTTNEKLFF
J: TRBJ1-6; V: TRBV7-9; size: .; D: .; DNA: TGTGCCAGCAGCCCGGGATCTCTCATCCAACACCCCCTCCACTTT; CDR3: CASSPGSLIQHPLHF
J: TRBJ1-5; V: TRBV4-1; size: .; D: .; DNA: TGCGCCAGCAGCCAAGCAGACAGTCTATTTGGCAATCAGCCCCAGCATTTT; CDR3: CASSQADSLFGNQPQHF
J: TRBJ2-7; V: TRBV10-1; size: .; D: TRBD2; DNA: TGCGCCAGCAGTACAGGACTAGCGGGATACTACGAGCAGTACTTC; CDR3: CASSTGLAGYYEQYF
J: TRBJ2-7; V: TRBV5-1; size: .; D: .; DNA: TGCGCCAGCAAGCTGGATACTACTAGGACAGATTATTCCTACGAGCAGTACTTC; CDR3: CASKLDTTRTDYSYEQYF
J: TRBJ2-2; V: TRBV14; size: .; D: TRBD1; DNA: TGTGCCAGCAGTCCGGGACAGGGGCTTTCCCAAGGGGCCGGGGAGCTGTTTTTT; CDR3: CASSPGQGLSQGAGELFF
J: TRBJ2-3; V: TRBV7-3; size: .; D: TRBD2; DNA: TGTGCCAGCAGCTTAGCTCCGGGGGGGGGTACAGATACGCAGTATTTT; CDR3: CASSLAPGGGTDTQYF
J: TRBJ1-2; V: TRBV19; size: .; D: .; DNA: TGTGCCAGTAGTATACGGTCTTCGGATGGCTACACCTTC; CDR3: CASSIRSSDGYTF
J: TRBJ1-1; V: TRBV6-1; size: .; D: .; DNA: TGTGCCAGCAGGGTAACAGGGTTCGACACTGAAGCTTTCTTT; CDR3: CASRVTGFDTEAFF
J: TRBJ1-2; V: TRBV7-6; size: .; D: .; DNA: TGTGCCAGCAGCCCCGAGGTCAGGACAACTAACTATGGCTACACCTTC; CDR3: CASSPEVRTTNYGYTF
J: TRBJ2-3; V: TRBV11-2; size: .; D: TRBD2; DNA: TGTGCCAGCAGCTTAGAAGGGACTATTCCCTCCGGAGATACGCAGTATTTT; CDR3: CASSLEGTIPSGDTQYF